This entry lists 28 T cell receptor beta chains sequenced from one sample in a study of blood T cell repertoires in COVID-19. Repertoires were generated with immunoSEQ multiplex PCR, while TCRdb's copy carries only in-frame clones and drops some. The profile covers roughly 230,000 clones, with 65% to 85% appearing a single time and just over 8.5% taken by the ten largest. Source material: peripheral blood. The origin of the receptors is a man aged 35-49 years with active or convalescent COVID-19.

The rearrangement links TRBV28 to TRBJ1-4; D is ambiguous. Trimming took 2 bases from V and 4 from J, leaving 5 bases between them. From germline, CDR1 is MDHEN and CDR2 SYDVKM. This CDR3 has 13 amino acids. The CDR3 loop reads CASSLPNNEKLFF. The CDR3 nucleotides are TGTGCCAGCAGTTTACCAAATAATGAAAAACTGTTTTTT.

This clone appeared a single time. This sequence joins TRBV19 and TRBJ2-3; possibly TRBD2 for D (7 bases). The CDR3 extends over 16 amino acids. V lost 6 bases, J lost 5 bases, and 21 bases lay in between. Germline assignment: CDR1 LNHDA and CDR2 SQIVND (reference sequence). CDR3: CASRGGAFVQGDTQYF. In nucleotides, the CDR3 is TGTGCCAGTAGGGGGGGGGCCTTTGTTCAGGGAGATACGCAGTATTTT.

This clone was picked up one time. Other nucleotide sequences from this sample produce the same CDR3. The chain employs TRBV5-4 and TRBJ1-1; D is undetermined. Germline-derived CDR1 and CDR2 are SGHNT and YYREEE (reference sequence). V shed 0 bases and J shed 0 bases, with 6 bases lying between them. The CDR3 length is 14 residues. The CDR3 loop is CASSLDSLNTEAFF. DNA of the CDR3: TGTGCCAGCAGCTTGGACAGTTTGAACACTGAAGCTTTCTTT.

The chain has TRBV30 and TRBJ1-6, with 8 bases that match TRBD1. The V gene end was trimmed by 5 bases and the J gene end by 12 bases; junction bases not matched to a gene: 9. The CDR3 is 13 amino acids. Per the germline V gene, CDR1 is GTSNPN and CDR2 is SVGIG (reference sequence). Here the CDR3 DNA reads TGTGCCTGGGGACAGGGCGTAAAGAGACCCCTCCACTTT. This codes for CAWGQGVKRPLHF.

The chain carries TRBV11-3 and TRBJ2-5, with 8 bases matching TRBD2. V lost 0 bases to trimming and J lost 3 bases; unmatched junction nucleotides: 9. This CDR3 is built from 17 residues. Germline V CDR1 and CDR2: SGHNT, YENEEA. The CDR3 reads CASSLDWASGPEETQYF. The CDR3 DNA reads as TGTGCCAGCAGCTTAGATTGGGCTAGCGGGCCTGAAGAGACCCAGTACTTC. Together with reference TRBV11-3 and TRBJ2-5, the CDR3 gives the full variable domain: EAGVVQSPRYKIIEKKQPVAFWCNPISGHNTLYWYLQNLGQGPELLIRYENEEAVDDSQLPKDRFSAERLKGVDSTLKIQPAELGDSAVYLCASSLDWASGPEETQYFGPGTRLLVL.

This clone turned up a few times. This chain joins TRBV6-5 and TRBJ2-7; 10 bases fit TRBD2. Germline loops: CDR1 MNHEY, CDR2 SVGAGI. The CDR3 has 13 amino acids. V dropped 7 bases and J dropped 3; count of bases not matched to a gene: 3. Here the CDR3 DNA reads TGTGCCAGCACAAGACTAGCGGGCTACGAGCAGTACTTC. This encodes CASTRLAGYEQYF.

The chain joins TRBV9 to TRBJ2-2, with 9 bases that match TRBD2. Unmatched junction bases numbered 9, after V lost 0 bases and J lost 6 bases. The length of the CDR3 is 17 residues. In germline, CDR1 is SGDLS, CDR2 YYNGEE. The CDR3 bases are TGTGCCAGCAGCGTAGGGGTTAGCGGGAGAAAGTCCGGGGAGCTGTTTTTT. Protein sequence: CASSVGVSGRKSGELFF.

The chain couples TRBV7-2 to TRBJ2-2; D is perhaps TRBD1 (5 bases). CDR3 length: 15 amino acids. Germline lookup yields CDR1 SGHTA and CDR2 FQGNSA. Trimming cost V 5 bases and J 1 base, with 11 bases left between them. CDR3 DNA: TGTGCCAGCAGCCGTGGCCAGGGGAACACCGGGGAGCTGTTTTTT. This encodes CASSRGQGNTGELFF.

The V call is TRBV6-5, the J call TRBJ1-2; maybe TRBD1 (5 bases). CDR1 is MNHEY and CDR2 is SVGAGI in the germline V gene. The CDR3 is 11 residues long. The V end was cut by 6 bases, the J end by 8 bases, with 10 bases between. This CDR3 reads CASRQQEGYTF. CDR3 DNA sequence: TGTGCCAGCAGACAACAGGAGGGCTACACCTTC.

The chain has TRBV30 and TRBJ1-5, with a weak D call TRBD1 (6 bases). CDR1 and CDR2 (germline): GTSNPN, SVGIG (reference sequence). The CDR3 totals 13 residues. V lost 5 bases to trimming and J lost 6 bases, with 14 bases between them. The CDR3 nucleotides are TGTGCCTGGTCAGGGGACGAACGTCAGCCCCAGCATTTT. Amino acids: CAWSGDERQPQHF.

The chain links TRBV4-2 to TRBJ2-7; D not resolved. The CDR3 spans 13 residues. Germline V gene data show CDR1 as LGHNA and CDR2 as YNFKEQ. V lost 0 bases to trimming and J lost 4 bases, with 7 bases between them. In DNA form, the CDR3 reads TGTGCCAGCAGCCAAGAAACCTATTACGAGCAGTACTTC. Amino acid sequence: CASSQETYYEQYF.

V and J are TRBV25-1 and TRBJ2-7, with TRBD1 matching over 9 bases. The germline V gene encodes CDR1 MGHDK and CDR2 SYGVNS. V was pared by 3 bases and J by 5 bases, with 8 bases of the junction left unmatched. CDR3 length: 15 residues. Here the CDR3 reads CASSEPGQGPDEQYF. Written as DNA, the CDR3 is TGTGCCAGCAGTGAGCCGGGACAGGGTCCCGACGAGCAGTACTTC.

The CDR3 bases are TGTGCCAGCAGCCAAGGGCAGGGGGTCTGGACTGAAGCTTTCTTT. This encodes CASSQGQGVWTEAFF. The J gene is TRBJ1-1, the V gene TRBV3-1 (or the pseudogene TRBV3-2), with TRBD1 matching over 7 bases. From germline, CDR1 is LGHDT and CDR2 YNNKEL (reference sequence). The junction had 7 bases not matched to a gene; V was cut back by 1 base and J by 5 bases. This CDR3 contains 15 residues.

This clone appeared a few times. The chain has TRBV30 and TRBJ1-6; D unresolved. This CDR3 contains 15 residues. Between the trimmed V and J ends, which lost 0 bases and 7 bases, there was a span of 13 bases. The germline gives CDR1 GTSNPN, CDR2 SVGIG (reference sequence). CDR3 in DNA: TGTGCCTGGAGTGTACAGTCTCGGAGGAATTCACCCCTCCACTTT. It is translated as CAWSVQSRRNSPLHF.

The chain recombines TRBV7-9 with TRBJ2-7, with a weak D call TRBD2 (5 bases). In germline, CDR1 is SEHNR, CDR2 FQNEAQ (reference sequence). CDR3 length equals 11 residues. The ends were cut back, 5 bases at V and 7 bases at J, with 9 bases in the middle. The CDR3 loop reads CASSDGGEQYF. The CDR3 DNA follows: TGTGCCAGCAGCGACGGAGGAGAGCAGTACTTC.

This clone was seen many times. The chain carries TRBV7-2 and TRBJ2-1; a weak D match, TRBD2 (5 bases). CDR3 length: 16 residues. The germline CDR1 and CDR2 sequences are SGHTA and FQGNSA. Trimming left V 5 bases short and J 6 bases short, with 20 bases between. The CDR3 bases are TGTGCCAGCAGCCTAGGGCTGCCGCGGGCCGGCAATGAGCAGTTCTTC. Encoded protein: CASSLGLPRAGNEQFF.

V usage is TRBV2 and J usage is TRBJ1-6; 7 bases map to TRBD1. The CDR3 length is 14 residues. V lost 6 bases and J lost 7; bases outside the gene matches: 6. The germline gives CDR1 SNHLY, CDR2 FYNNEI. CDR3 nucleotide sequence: TGTGCCAGCAGCAAAGGGACAGAGAATTCACCCCTCCACTTT. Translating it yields CASSKGTENSPLHF.

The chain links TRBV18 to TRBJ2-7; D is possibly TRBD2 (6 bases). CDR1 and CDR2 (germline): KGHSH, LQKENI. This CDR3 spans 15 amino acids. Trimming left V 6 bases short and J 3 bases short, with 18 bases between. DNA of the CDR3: TGTGCCAGCTCTCCTTCCTTATCGCGGGACTACGAGCAGTACTTC. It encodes CASSPSLSRDYEQYF.

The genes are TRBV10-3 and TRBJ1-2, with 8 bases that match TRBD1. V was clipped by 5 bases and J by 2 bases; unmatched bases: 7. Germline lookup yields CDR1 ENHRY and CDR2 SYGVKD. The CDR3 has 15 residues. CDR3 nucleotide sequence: TGTGCCATCAGTATTGGACAGGGAAGCAACTATGGCTACACCTTC. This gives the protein CAISIGQGSNYGYTF.

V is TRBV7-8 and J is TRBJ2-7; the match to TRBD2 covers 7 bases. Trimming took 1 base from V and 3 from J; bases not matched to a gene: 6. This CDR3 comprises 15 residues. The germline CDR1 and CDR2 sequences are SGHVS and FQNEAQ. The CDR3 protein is CASSLVAGVGYEQYF. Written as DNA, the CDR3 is TGTGCCAGCAGCTTAGTGGCGGGAGTCGGCTACGAGCAGTACTTC.

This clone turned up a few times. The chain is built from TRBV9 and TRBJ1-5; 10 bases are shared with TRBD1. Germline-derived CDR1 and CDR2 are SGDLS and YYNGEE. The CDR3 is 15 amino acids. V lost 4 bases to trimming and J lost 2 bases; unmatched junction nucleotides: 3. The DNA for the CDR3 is TGTGCCAGCAGCCCGACAGGGGGCGGCAATCAGCCCCAGCATTTT. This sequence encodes CASSPTGGGNQPQHF.

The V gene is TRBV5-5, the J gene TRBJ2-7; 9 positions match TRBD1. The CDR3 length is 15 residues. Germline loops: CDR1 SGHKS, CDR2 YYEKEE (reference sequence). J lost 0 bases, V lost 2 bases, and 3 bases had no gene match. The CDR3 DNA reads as TGTGCCAGCAGCTTTGGACAGGGGAGCTCCTACGAGCAGTACTTC. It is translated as CASSFGQGSSYEQYF.

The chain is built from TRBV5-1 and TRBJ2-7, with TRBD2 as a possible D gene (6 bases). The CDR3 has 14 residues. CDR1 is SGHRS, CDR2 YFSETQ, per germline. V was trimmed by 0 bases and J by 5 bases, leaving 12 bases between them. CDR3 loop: CASSLGLEGNEQYF. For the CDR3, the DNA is TGCGCCAGCAGCTTGGGACTAGAAGGAAACGAGCAGTACTTC.

In DNA, the CDR3 is TGTGCCTGGAGCTCCAACACCGGGGAGCTGTTTTTT. Amino acids: CAWSSNTGELFF. The chain joins TRBV30 to TRBJ2-2; D is unclear. The length of the CDR3 is 12 residues. The V end lost 3 bases, the J end lost 2 bases, and 4 bases lay between the germline ends. Germline V gives CDR1 GTSNPN, CDR2 SVGIG (reference sequence).

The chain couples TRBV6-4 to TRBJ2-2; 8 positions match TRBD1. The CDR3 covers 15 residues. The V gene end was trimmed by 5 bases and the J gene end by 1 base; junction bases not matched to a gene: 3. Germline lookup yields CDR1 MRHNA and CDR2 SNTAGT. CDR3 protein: CASSRTGRNTGELFF. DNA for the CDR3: TGTGCCAGCAGTAGGACAGGGAGGAACACCGGGGAGCTGTTTTTT.

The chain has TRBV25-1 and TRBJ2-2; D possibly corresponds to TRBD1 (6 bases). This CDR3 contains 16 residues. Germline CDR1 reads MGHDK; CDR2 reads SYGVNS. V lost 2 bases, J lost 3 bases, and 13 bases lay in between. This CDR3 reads CASSEVGTTYTGELFF. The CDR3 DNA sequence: TGTGCCAGCAGTGAAGTGGGGACAACTTACACCGGGGAGCTGTTTTTT. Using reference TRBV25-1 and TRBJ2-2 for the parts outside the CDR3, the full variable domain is EADIYQTPRYLVIGTGKKITLECSQTMGHDKMYWYQQDPGMELHLIHYSYGVNSTEKGDLSSESTVSRIRTEHFPLTLESARPSHTSQYLCASSEVGTTYTGELFFGEGSRLTVL.

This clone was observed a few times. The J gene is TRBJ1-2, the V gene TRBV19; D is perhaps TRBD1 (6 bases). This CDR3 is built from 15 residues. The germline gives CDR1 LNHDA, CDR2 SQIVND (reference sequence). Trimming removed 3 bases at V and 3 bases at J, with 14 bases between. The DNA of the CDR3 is TGTGCCAGTAGTATGGGGCAGGGGCAGTACTATGGCTACACCTTC. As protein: CASSMGQGQYYGYTF. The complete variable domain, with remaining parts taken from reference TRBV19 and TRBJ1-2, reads DGGITQSPKYLFRKEGQNVTLSCEQNLNHDAMYWYRQDPGQGLRLIYYSQIVNDFQKGDIAEGYSVSREKKESFPLTVTSAQKNPTAFYLCASSMGQGQYYGYTFGSGTRLTVV.

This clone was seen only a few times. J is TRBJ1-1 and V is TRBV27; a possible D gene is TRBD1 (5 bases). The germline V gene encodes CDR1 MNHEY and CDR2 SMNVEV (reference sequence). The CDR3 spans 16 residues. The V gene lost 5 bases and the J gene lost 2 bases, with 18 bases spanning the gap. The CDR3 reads CASSPYGGLTNTEAFF. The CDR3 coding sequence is TGTGCCAGCAGTCCCTACGGGGGACTGACCAACACTGAAGCTTTCTTT.